Each of the 24 T cell receptor beta chains below was sequenced from the same sample in a study of PD-L1 blockade in urothelial cancer (dated by TCRdb to 2017 to 2019). The library was obtained by the immunoSEQ multiplex PCR assay. This is the immuneACCESS table as TCRdb keeps it, with only in-frame sequences that have V and J called. A part of the clones is gone; compared with another copy, unresolved V genes explain less than half, and the rest is unexplained. Counted in this sample were approximately 83,000 clones; over 65% of them appeared once. The top ten constitute around 8.1% of the sample. The sample's time point label, decoded: peripheral blood 6 weeks after treatment start. The source was PBMCs, collected around atezolizumab (anti-PD-L1) treatment. These receptors were collected from a man in his 70s with urothelial cancer.

The V call is TRBV6-1, the J call TRBJ1-5; D may be TRBD1 (6 bases). The CDR3 contains 13 residues. Trimming shortened V by 4 bases and J by 12 bases, and 16 bases separated the two germline ends. Germline V lookup: CDR1 MNHNS, CDR2 SASEGT. The CDR3 protein is CASSGFRDTNQHF. Written as DNA, the CDR3 is TGTGCCAGCAGTGGCTTCCGGGACACTAACCAGCATTTT.

The chain has TRBV2 and TRBJ2-7; D may be TRBD2 (6 bases). The germline V and J ends were trimmed by 6 bases and 3 bases, with 15 bases remaining between them. This CDR3 spans 14 amino acids. CDR1 and CDR2 from the germline V gene are SNHLY and FYNNEI. This CDR3 reads CASRINMGGYEQYF. The CDR3 bases are TGTGCCAGCAGGATCAACATGGGAGGCTACGAGCAGTACTTC.

The chain couples TRBV9 to TRBJ2-7, with D possibly TRBD1 on 6 matching bases. There are 16 residues in the CDR3. Trimming pared 2 bases from V and 5 bases from J, leaving 20 bases between. Per the germline V gene, CDR1 is SGDLS and CDR2 is YYNGEE. The CDR3 reads CASSVAPAGGADEQYF. The CDR3 region has the DNA TGTGCCAGCAGCGTGGCCCCCGCTGGGGGCGCGGACGAGCAGTACTTC.

The V call is TRBV30, the J call TRBJ1-5; possible D gene TRBD1, 6 bases. Germline V CDR1 and CDR2: GTSNPN, SVGIG (reference sequence). V dropped 0 bases and J dropped 0 bases, with 24 bases sitting between them. The CDR3 covers 20 residues. CDR3 loop: CAWSVVKGHGLRFSNQPQHF. CDR3 DNA sequence: TGTGCCTGGAGTGTAGTTAAGGGACACGGACTCCGATTTAGCAATCAGCCCCAGCATTTT.

The chain employs TRBV27 and TRBJ2-5; D is undetermined. This CDR3 has 13 residues. CDR1 is MNHEY and CDR2 is SMNVEV in the germline V gene (reference sequence). Trimming left V 5 bases short and J 5 bases short, with 12 bases between. The CDR3 nucleotides read TGTGCCAGCAGTCCCTATGTACGTGAGACCCAGTACTTC. This codes for CASSPYVRETQYF.

This clone is large in the sample. The rearrangement joins TRBV19 to TRBJ2-7; 8 bases match TRBD1. The CDR3 is 14 amino acids. The V gene's germline CDR1 is LNHDA and CDR2 SQIVND (reference sequence). Trimming cost V 3 bases and J 5 bases; bases outside gene matches: 6. This CDR3 reads CASSIRGRYNEQYF. The CDR3 DNA is TGTGCCAGTAGTATCAGGGGGCGATACAACGAGCAGTACTTC.

J is TRBJ1-1 and V is TRBV2, with TRBD1 matching 7 bases. The CDR3 has 15 amino acids. CDR1 is SNHLY and CDR2 is FYNNEI in the germline V gene. J was trimmed by 1 base and V by 6 bases; bases with no gene match: 8. The CDR3 reads CASSETGLENTEAFF. In DNA, the CDR3 is TGTGCCAGCAGCGAGACAGGGCTAGAGAACACTGAAGCTTTCTTT.

This chain connects TRBV6-6 to TRBJ2-7; 11 bases fit TRBD2. From germline, CDR1 is MNHNY and CDR2 SVGAGI (reference sequence). V was pared by 9 bases and J by 5 bases, with 12 bases of the junction left unmatched. This CDR3 comprises 15 residues. The CDR3 loop reads CASAYSGRARDEQYF. The CDR3 nucleotides read TGTGCCAGTGCATATAGCGGGAGGGCCAGGGACGAGCAGTACTTC.

This clone was counted only a few times. The chain joins TRBV30 to TRBJ1-2; 8 bases line up with TRBD1. J lost 8 bases, V lost 3 bases, and 8 bases had no gene match. The CDR3 contains 13 residues. Germline-derived CDR1 and CDR2 are GTSNPN and SVGIG (reference sequence). CDR3 in amino acids: CAWRVQGAAGYTF. DNA of the CDR3: TGTGCCTGGAGGGTCCAGGGGGCGGCGGGCTACACCTTC. The full variable domain, its missing parts supplied by reference TRBV30 and TRBJ1-2, is SQTIHQWPATLVQPVGSPLSLECTVEGTSNPNLYWYRQAAGRGLQLLFYSVGIGQISSEVPQNLSASRPQDRQFILSSKKLLLSDSGFYLCAWRVQGAAGYTFGSGTRLTVV.

As to this clone: The sample holds other DNA sequences that translate to the same CDR3. This rearrangement joins TRBV18 to TRBJ1-3, with TRBD1 identical over 7 bases. The germline V gene encodes CDR1 KGHSH and CDR2 LQKENI. V was clipped by 3 bases and J by 0 bases; unmatched bases: 5. The CDR3 spans 16 residues. The chain's CDR3 is CASSPGQPSSGNTIYF. CDR3 DNA sequence: TGTGCCAGCTCACCGGGACAGCCGAGCTCTGGAAACACCATATATTTT.

The sample holds one count of this clone. The chain recombines TRBV6-5 with TRBJ2-1; unclear D gene. The V and J ends lost 3 bases and 6 bases respectively, with 6 bases between them. Looked up from germline, CDR1 is MNHEY and CDR2 is SVGAGI. The CDR3 contains 12 residues. DNA of the CDR3: TGTGCCAGCAGTTATAGTCCCAATGAGCAGTTCTTC. This gives the protein CASSYSPNEQFF.

The genes are TRBV11-3 and TRBJ2-7, with TRBD2 as a possible D gene (7 bases). From germline, CDR1 is SGHNT and CDR2 YENEEA. V lost 4 bases to trimming and J lost 2 bases, with 21 bases between them. CDR3 length: 17 amino acids. CDR3 nucleotide sequence: TGTGCCAGCAGCTCGCGGGAGTCGGACAGATTCGCCTACGAGCAGTACTTC. Its protein product is CASSSRESDRFAYEQYF.

This clone was seen a few times. The chain carries TRBV10-3 and TRBJ2-3; 8 bases line up with TRBD2. Germline lookup yields CDR1 ENHRY and CDR2 SYGVKD. V trimming: 0 bases; J trimming: 2 bases; junction bases outside the gene matches: 13. There are 19 residues in the CDR3. The CDR3 nucleotides read TGTGCCATCAGTGAGTCGTTCGGTCGCGCGGGAGGAATCACAGATACGCAGTATTTT. Translating it yields CAISESFGRAGGITDTQYF.

The chain recombines TRBV5-4 with TRBJ2-3; TRBD2 matches at 8 bases. The CDR3 runs to 18 residues. J lost 5 bases, V lost 0 bases, and 14 bases had no gene match. Germline CDR1 reads SGHNT; CDR2 reads YYREEE (reference sequence). In nucleotides, the CDR3 is TGTGCCAGCAGCTTGGGCTCTATCCCGAGCGGGAGTGTAGATACGCAGTATTTT. As protein: CASSLGSIPSGSVDTQYF.

The chain employs TRBV11-3 and TRBJ2-7; possible D gene TRBD1, 6 bases. Looked up from germline, CDR1 is SGHNT and CDR2 is YENEEA. Trimming shortened V by 5 bases and J by 1 base, and 9 bases separated the two germline ends. The CDR3 loop spans 13 amino acids. CDR3 nucleotide sequence: TGTGCCAGCAGCCCAGGACAGTCCTACGAGCAGTACTTC. Amino acid sequence: CASSPGQSYEQYF.

The chain links TRBV14 to TRBJ1-1; D is ambiguous. Per the germline V gene, CDR1 is SGHDN and CDR2 is FVKESK. Trimming shortened V by 3 bases and J by 3 bases, and 11 bases separated the two germline ends. The CDR3 has 14 amino acids. The CDR3 spells CASSQELKDTEAFF. Here the CDR3 DNA reads TGTGCCAGCAGCCAGGAGTTAAAGGACACTGAAGCTTTCTTT.

The CDR3 nucleotides read TGTGCCAGTAGACTAGGGACTAGCGGGAGTTACGAGCAGTACTTC. This codes for CASRLGTSGSYEQYF. The rearrangement uses TRBV19 and TRBJ2-7, with TRBD2 identical over 14 bases. Germline CDR1 is LNHDA and CDR2 is SQIVND (reference sequence). The J segment lost 4 bases and the V segment lost 6 bases, leaving 5 bases of the junction unmatched. The CDR3 runs to 15 residues.

V gene TRBV19 combines with J gene TRBJ1-2, with D uncertain. V was trimmed by 3 bases and J by 4 bases, leaving 9 bases between them. The CDR3 consists of 13 residues. Germline-derived CDR1 and CDR2 are LNHDA and SQIVND (reference sequence). As DNA, the CDR3 is TGTGCCAGTAGTATTGGCAGGCCCTATGGCTACACCTTC. It encodes CASSIGRPYGYTF.

CDR3 region: CASSPSSGGADEQYF. The CDR3 nucleotides are TGTGCCAGCTCACCGTCGAGCGGGGGGGCCGACGAGCAGTACTTC. The rearrangement links TRBV18 to TRBJ2-7; 10 bases agree with TRBD2. Germline V lookup: CDR1 KGHSH, CDR2 LQKENI. J lost 5 bases, V lost 3 bases, and 7 bases had no gene match. CDR3 length equals 15 residues.

The chain uses TRBV19 and TRBJ2-5; TRBD1 is a possible D gene (5 bases). Per germline, CDR1 LNHDA and CDR2 SQIVND (reference sequence). Between the trimmed V and J ends, which lost 4 bases and 0 bases, there was a span of 9 bases. The length of the CDR3 is 14 residues. CDR3 amino acids: CASSKDRYQETQYF. The CDR3, as DNA: TGTGCCAGTAGTAAAGACAGATACCAAGAGACCCAGTACTTC.

This chain joins TRBV29-1 and TRBJ1-2, with 7 bases aligning to TRBD1. From germline, CDR1 is SQVTM and CDR2 ANQGSEA. V dropped 2 bases and J dropped 3; count of bases not matched to a gene: 3. The CDR3 is 13 residues long. The CDR3 DNA sequence: TGCAGCGTTGAAAACAGGGGTTACTATGGCTACACCTTC. Its translation: CSVENRGYYGYTF.

J is TRBJ2-5 and V is TRBV11-2; TRBD2 might be the D (6 bases). The CDR3 totals 15 residues. V lost 0 bases, J lost 4 bases, and 12 bases lay in between. The V gene's germline CDR1 is SGHAT and CDR2 FQNNGV. The CDR3 nucleotides read TGTGCCAGCAGCTTAGATCATGAGGAGGGAGAGACCCAGTACTTC. It specifies CASSLDHEEGETQYF.

This clone was recorded once. This chain joins TRBV29-1 and TRBJ2-2; 11 bases agree with TRBD1. The V and J ends lost 7 bases and 4 bases, in that order; junction bases with no gene match: 5. Germline CDR1 reads SQVTM; CDR2 reads ANQGSEA. This CDR3 is built from 14 residues. The CDR3 sequence: CSAGGQGGTGELFF. CDR3 bases: TGCAGCGCAGGGGGACAGGGGGGCACCGGGGAGCTGTTTTTT.

The chain has TRBV18 and TRBJ2-1; TRBD1 is a possible D gene (6 bases). Looked up from germline, CDR1 is KGHSH and CDR2 is LQKENI. Trimming cost V 7 bases and J 6 bases, with 13 bases left between them. The length of the CDR3 is 13 residues. The CDR3 sequence: CASCLGTSNEQFF. The CDR3 DNA is TGTGCCAGCTGCTTAGGGACATCCAATGAGCAGTTCTTC.